This is a list of T cell receptor beta chains from one sample in a study of blood T cell repertoires in COVID-19. This table comes from immunoSEQ multiplex PCR, and its TCRdb copy is limited to in-frame clones, with some not included. The sample shows about 99,000 clones, about 92% of them seen only once. Input material: peripheral blood. All receptors derive from a woman at least 80 years old in a cohort sampled during active COVID-19. Each CDR3 is given with its conserved first and last residue. The D gene is left open where the match is weak. The size of a clone is reported for some rows only, either as once, few or many, or as a class for expanded clones.

D gene: .; V gene: TRBV27; clone size: few; J gene: TRBJ1-3; CDR3 protein: CASSRDKGNTIYF; CDR3 DNA: TGTGCCAGCAGCCGGGACAAAGGAAACACCATATATTTT
D gene: TRBD2; V gene: TRBV7-9; clone size: .; J gene: TRBJ2-1; CDR3 protein: CASSRLAGEYNEQFF; CDR3 DNA: TGTGCCAGCAGCCGCCTAGCGGGGGAATACAATGAGCAGTTCTTC
D gene: .; V gene: TRBV10-3; clone size: .; J gene: TRBJ2-1; CDR3 protein: CAISESGGSYNEQFF; CDR3 DNA: TGTGCCATCAGTGAGTCAGGGGGTAGCTACAATGAGCAGTTCTTC
D gene: .; V gene: TRBV19; clone size: .; J gene: TRBJ1-1; CDR3 protein: CASSIRANTEAFF; CDR3 DNA: TGTGCCAGTAGTATCCGAGCTAACACTGAAGCTTTCTTT
D gene: .; V gene: TRBV10-3; clone size: .; J gene: TRBJ1-1; CDR3 protein: CAISEEGERNTEAFF; CDR3 DNA: TGTGCCATCAGTGAGGAAGGGGAAAGGAACACTGAAGCTTTCTTT
D gene: .; V gene: TRBV6-1; clone size: once; J gene: TRBJ2-5; CDR3 protein: CASREGGQETQYF; CDR3 DNA: TGTGCCAGCAGAGAAGGCGGCCAAGAGACCCAGTACTTC
D gene: .; V gene: TRBV18; clone size: few; J gene: TRBJ2-7; CDR3 protein: CASSRLASEQYF; CDR3 DNA: TGTGCCAGCTCACGGCTAGCTTCCGAGCAGTACTTC
D gene: .; V gene: TRBV19; clone size: .; J gene: TRBJ1-1; CDR3 protein: CASSPQVDFTEAFF; CDR3 DNA: TGTGCCAGTAGTCCCCAGGTGGATTTCACTGAAGCTTTCTTT
D gene: .; V gene: TRBV4-2; clone size: .; J gene: TRBJ2-1; CDR3 protein: CASSQVRNYNEQFF; CDR3 DNA: TGTGCCAGCAGCCAAGTCAGGAACTACAATGAGCAGTTCTTC
D gene: TRBD2; V gene: TRBV6-2/TRBV6-3; clone size: .; J gene: TRBJ2-1; CDR3 protein: CASSAHNPTSNQFF; CDR3 DNA: TGTGCCAGCAGTGCCCATAACCCGACTAGCAATCAGTTCTTC
D gene: TRBD1; V gene: TRBV6-5; clone size: .; J gene: TRBJ2-7; CDR3 protein: CASSYQKGTGINEQYF; CDR3 DNA: TGTGCCAGCAGTTACCAAAAGGGGACAGGGATCAACGAGCAGTACTTC
D gene: TRBD1; V gene: TRBV5-1; clone size: .; J gene: TRBJ1-3; CDR3 protein: CASSRLGTVSGNTIYF; CDR3 DNA: TGCGCCAGCAGCCGACTGGGGACAGTCTCTGGAAACACCATATATTTT
D gene: .; V gene: TRBV27; clone size: .; J gene: TRBJ1-5; CDR3 protein: CASSLEGWTRNQPQHF; CDR3 DNA: TGTGCCAGCAGTTTGGAGGGGTGGACACGAAATCAGCCCCAGCATTTT
D gene: .; V gene: TRBV15; clone size: .; J gene: TRBJ1-3; CDR3 protein: CATSRDRPTRGNTIYF; CDR3 DNA: TGTGCCACCAGCAGAGATAGACCAACCAGGGGAAACACCATATATTTT
D gene: TRBD2; V gene: TRBV30; clone size: .; J gene: TRBJ2-5; CDR3 protein: CAWSSGGAGGETQYF; CDR3 DNA: TGTGCCTGGAGTAGCGGGGGGGCCGGGGGAGAGACCCAGTACTTC
D gene: TRBD1; V gene: TRBV15; clone size: .; J gene: TRBJ2-4; CDR3 protein: CATTRDRGFPVQYF; CDR3 DNA: TGTGCCACCACCCGGGACAGGGGGTTTCCGGTTCAGTACTTC
D gene: TRBD1; V gene: TRBV4-1; clone size: .; J gene: TRBJ2-7; CDR3 protein: CASSRAPGQTQYEQYF; CDR3 DNA: TGCGCCAGCAGCCGGGCACCGGGACAGACACAATACGAGCAGTACTTC
D gene: .; V gene: TRBV20-1; clone size: few; J gene: TRBJ2-7; CDR3 protein: CSAAQGGEQYF; CDR3 DNA: TGCAGTGCAGCCCAGGGGGGCGAGCAGTACTTC
D gene: .; V gene: TRBV7-9; clone size: .; J gene: TRBJ1-1; CDR3 protein: CASSPPGQTNTEAFF; CDR3 DNA: TGTGCCAGCAGCCCCCCGGGACAAACGAACACTGAAGCTTTCTTT
D gene: .; V gene: TRBV15; clone size: .; J gene: TRBJ1-4; CDR3 protein: CATSREWSQGGDEKLFF; CDR3 DNA: TGTGCCACCAGCAGGGAATGGAGCCAGGGTGGGGATGAAAAACTGTTTTTT
D gene: .; V gene: TRBV18; clone size: .; J gene: TRBJ2-7; CDR3 protein: CASSARRGGGNEQYF; CDR3 DNA: TGTGCCAGCTCAGCAAGGAGGGGCGGAGGGAACGAGCAGTACTTC
D gene: TRBD1; V gene: TRBV20-1; clone size: .; J gene: TRBJ1-1; CDR3 protein: CSASLPGTGLRAEAFF; CDR3 DNA: TGCAGTGCTAGTCTACCCGGGACAGGGTTGCGGGCTGAAGCTTTCTTT
D gene: TRBD2; V gene: TRBV2; clone size: .; J gene: TRBJ2-7; CDR3 protein: CASTRGGDYEQYF; CDR3 DNA: TGTGCCAGCACTCGCGGGGGAGATTACGAGCAGTACTTC
D gene: .; V gene: TRBV3-1/TRBV3-2; clone size: .; J gene: TRBJ2-6; CDR3 protein: CASSQDRRGSGANVLTF; CDR3 DNA: TGTGCCAGCAGCCAAGACCGGAGAGGGTCTGGGGCCAACGTCCTGACTTTC
D gene: TRBD2; V gene: TRBV30; clone size: .; J gene: TRBJ2-3; CDR3 protein: CAWSPPRLSSGGGPTSTDTQYF; CDR3 DNA: TGTGCCTGGAGTCCTCCGCGTTTATCTAGCGGGGGGGGACCCACTAGCACAGATACGCAGTATTTT
D gene: .; V gene: TRBV29-1; clone size: .; J gene: TRBJ1-3; CDR3 protein: CSVYSSGNTIYF; CDR3 DNA: TGCAGCGTTTATAGCTCTGGAAACACCATATATTTT
D gene: TRBD1; V gene: TRBV19; clone size: .; J gene: TRBJ2-7; CDR3 protein: CASSMVGQGISHEQYF; CDR3 DNA: TGTGCCAGTAGTATGGTGGGACAGGGCATTTCTCACGAGCAGTACTTC
D gene: .; V gene: TRBV2; clone size: .; J gene: TRBJ1-1; CDR3 protein: CASSQLDTEAFF; CDR3 DNA: TGTGCCAGCTCCCAACTGGACACTGAAGCTTTCTTT
D gene: .; V gene: TRBV4-2; clone size: once; J gene: TRBJ2-3; CDR3 protein: CASSHLQGTKVTSDTQYF; CDR3 DNA: TGTGCCAGCAGCCATTTACAGGGGACGAAAGTTACTAGCGATACGCAGTATTTT
D gene: .; V gene: TRBV21-1; clone size: .; J gene: TRBJ2-5; CDR3 protein: CASSKRSLRTVKTQETQYF; CDR3 DNA: TGTGCCAGCAGCAAACGGTCTTTAAGGACAGTGAAAACGCAAGAGACCCAGTACTTC
D gene: .; V gene: TRBV5-4; clone size: .; J gene: TRBJ2-7; CDR3 protein: CASSFRDKAYEQYF; CDR3 DNA: TGTGCCAGCAGCTTTCGGGACAAGGCCTACGAGCAGTACTTC
D gene: .; V gene: TRBV27; clone size: once; J gene: TRBJ2-7; CDR3 protein: CASSLRSGTYEQYF; CDR3 DNA: TGTGCCAGCAGTTTAAGGTCAGGGACCTACGAGCAGTACTTC
D gene: TRBD2; V gene: TRBV18; clone size: .; J gene: TRBJ2-3; CDR3 protein: CASSPVAGALTDTQYF; CDR3 DNA: TGTGCCAGCTCACCCGTGGCGGGAGCTCTCACAGATACGCAGTATTTT
D gene: .; V gene: TRBV7-2; clone size: .; J gene: TRBJ2-6; CDR3 protein: CASSSGGASVRSGANVLTF; CDR3 DNA: TGTGCCAGCAGCTCCGGCGGGGCTAGCGTACGCTCTGGGGCCAACGTCCTGACTTTC
D gene: TRBD2; V gene: TRBV7-6; clone size: .; J gene: TRBJ2-1; CDR3 protein: CASSLSPTPGLPNEQFF; CDR3 DNA: TGTGCCAGCAGCTTGTCGCCAACTCCGGGACTACCCAATGAGCAGTTCTTC
D gene: .; V gene: TRBV7-2; clone size: .; J gene: TRBJ1-3; CDR3 protein: CASSLRPEETIYF; CDR3 DNA: TGTGCCAGCAGCTTAAGGCCCGAGGAGACCATATATTTT
D gene: TRBD1; V gene: TRBV6-4; clone size: few; J gene: TRBJ2-1; CDR3 protein: CASSDSGQGVNEQFF; CDR3 DNA: TGTGCCAGCAGTGACTCGGGACAGGGGGTCAATGAGCAGTTCTTC
D gene: .; V gene: TRBV11-3; clone size: once; J gene: TRBJ2-3; CDR3 protein: CASSLGGPDTDTQYF; CDR3 DNA: TGTGCCAGCAGCCTCGGGGGGCCCGACACAGATACGCAGTATTTT
D gene: .; V gene: TRBV9; clone size: .; J gene: TRBJ1-3; CDR3 protein: CASSAPRTANSGNTIYF; CDR3 DNA: TGTGCCAGCAGCGCCCCTAGGACAGCCAACTCTGGAAACACCATATATTTT
D gene: TRBD2; V gene: TRBV5-1; clone size: .; J gene: TRBJ2-1; CDR3 protein: CASSPGLAGAYNEQFF; CDR3 DNA: TGCGCCAGCAGCCCCGGACTAGCGGGGGCCTACAATGAGCAGTTCTTC
D gene: .; V gene: TRBV7-3; clone size: .; J gene: TRBJ1-1; CDR3 protein: CASSSDRNTEAFF; CDR3 DNA: TGTGCCAGCAGCTCTGACAGGAACACTGAAGCTTTCTTT
D gene: TRBD1; V gene: TRBV28; clone size: .; J gene: TRBJ1-2; CDR3 protein: CASSVTGAGYTF; CDR3 DNA: TGTGCCAGCAGTGTCACAGGGGCGGGCTACACCTTC
D gene: .; V gene: TRBV30; clone size: .; J gene: TRBJ2-1; CDR3 protein: CAWSALDNEQFF; CDR3 DNA: TGTGCCTGGAGCGCGCTAGACAATGAGCAGTTCTTC
D gene: TRBD1; V gene: TRBV5-4; clone size: .; J gene: TRBJ1-5; CDR3 protein: CASSRGTGDFQPQHF; CDR3 DNA: TGTGCCAGCAGCCGCGGGACAGGGGATTTTCAGCCCCAGCATTTT
D gene: .; V gene: TRBV3-1/TRBV3-2; clone size: few; J gene: TRBJ1-4; CDR3 protein: CASSQIDEKLFF; CDR3 DNA: TGTGCCAGCAGCCAAATCGATGAAAAACTGTTTTTT